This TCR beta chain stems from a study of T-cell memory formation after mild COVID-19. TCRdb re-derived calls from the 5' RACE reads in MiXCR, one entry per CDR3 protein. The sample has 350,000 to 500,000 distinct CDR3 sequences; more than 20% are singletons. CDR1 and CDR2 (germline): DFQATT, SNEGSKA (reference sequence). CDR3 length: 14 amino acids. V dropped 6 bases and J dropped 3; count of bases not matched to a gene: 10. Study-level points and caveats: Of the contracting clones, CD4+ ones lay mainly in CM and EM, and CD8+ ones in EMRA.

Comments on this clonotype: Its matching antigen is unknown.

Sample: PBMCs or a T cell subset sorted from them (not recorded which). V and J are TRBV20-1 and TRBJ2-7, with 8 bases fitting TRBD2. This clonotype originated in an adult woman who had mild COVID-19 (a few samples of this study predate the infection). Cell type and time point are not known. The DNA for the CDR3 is TGCAGTGCCCCGGTCCGTAGCGGGAACTACGAGCAGTACTTC. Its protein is CSAPVRSGNYEQYF.